One sample yielded the 8 T cell receptor beta chains listed below, sequenced in a study of blood T cell repertoires in COVID-19. Measured with immunoSEQ multiplex PCR; TCRdb has only the in-frame clones, and not every one. The sample has roughly 79,000 clones; 80% to 85% are singletons. The sequencing input was peripheral blood. The receptors derive from a man aged 50-60 years with acute or convalescent COVID-19.

A few counts support this clone. This sequence joins TRBV21-1 and TRBJ2-3; TRBD2, the D gene given by the table, was not confirmed from the DNA. TRBV21-1 counts as a pseudogene. This CDR3 is built from 20 residues. The DNA of the CDR3 is TGTGCCAGCAGCAAACGTCCTAGAACCCCCTTCCACTCCATCCCAGATACGCAGTATTTT. Amino acids: CASSKRPRTPFHSIPDTQYF.

This sequence joins TRBV19 and TRBJ2-3; perhaps TRBD2 as D (6 bases). Looked up from germline, CDR1 is LNHDA and CDR2 is SQIVND (reference sequence). The CDR3 is 12 amino acids. Trimming cost V 6 bases and J 5 bases, with 9 bases left between them. The DNA for the CDR3 is TGTGCCAGTAGATCGGGACTAGATACGCAGTATTTT. This gives the protein CASRSGLDTQYF.

This chain uses TRBV4-3 with TRBJ1-1; the D is unclear. This CDR3 has 15 amino acids. Germline V gene lookup returns CDR1 LGHNA and CDR2 YSLEER. V lost 1 base, J lost 0 bases, and 9 bases lay in between. The CDR3 coding sequence is TGCGCCAGCAGCCAAGGAGGCGGTATGAACACTGAAGCTTTCTTT. It is translated as CASSQGGGMNTEAFF.

Note on this clone: The sample carries other DNA sequences with the same CDR3. The chain recombines TRBV5-5 with TRBJ2-5; 14 bases are shared with TRBD2. The CDR3 is made up of 18 amino acids. Trimming removed 0 bases from V and 4 bases from J; junction bases left unmatched: 8. Germline CDR1 SGHKS, CDR2 YYEKEE (reference sequence). The CDR3 bases are TGTGCCAGCAGCTTGGCAAGACTAGCGGGGGGGGAGGGAGAGACCCAGTACTTC. As protein: CASSLARLAGGEGETQYF.

This clone was observed many times. The chain's CDR3 is CASSLHGTGGRYGYTF. CDR3 nucleotide sequence: TGTGCCAGCAGTTTACACGGGACAGGGGGCCGCTATGGCTACACCTTC. The chain carries TRBV27 and TRBJ1-2; 12 bases line up with TRBD1. Germline lookup yields CDR1 MNHEY and CDR2 SMNVEV (reference sequence). J lost 4 bases, V lost 2 bases, and 5 bases had no gene match. CDR3 size: 16 residues.

The V and J genes are TRBV19 and TRBJ1-2; no clear D. The CDR3 is 12 residues long. In germline, CDR1 is LNHDA, CDR2 SQIVND (reference sequence). The V gene lost 6 bases and the J gene lost 8 bases, with 13 bases spanning the gap. The CDR3 protein is CASSDRGEGYTF. CDR3 bases: TGTGCCAGTAGCGACCGGGGTGAGGGCTACACCTTC.

This clone has a handful of counts. The chain couples TRBV6-2 or TRBV6-3 to TRBJ1-5; D may be TRBD1 (5 bases). V was shortened by 4 bases and J by 5 bases, with 9 bases between the two germline ends. CDR1 is MNHEY, CDR2 SVGEGT, per germline. There are 13 residues in the CDR3. As DNA, the CDR3 is TGTGCCAGCAGTTTCACAGGTGATCAGCCCCAGCATTTT. It specifies CASSFTGDQPQHF.

The rearrangement joins TRBV6-5 to TRBJ2-7; perhaps TRBD1 as D (7 bases). Germline CDR1 and CDR2: MNHEY and SVGAGI. With 5 bases removed from V and 0 bases from J, the gap between germline ends came to 14 bases. This CDR3 region has 15 residues. CDR3 loop: CASSRLGTDSYEQYF. CDR3 nucleotides: TGTGCCAGCAGTCGACTAGGGACAGACTCCTACGAGCAGTACTTC.